This TCR beta chain was captured in a study of T cells in localized non-small cell lung cancer. This clone was seen once. Profiling relied on immunoSEQ multiplex PCR, and the TCRdb table lists in-frame clones only, not all of them. Here the sample spans roughly 86,000 clones, about four fifths being singletons. Germline V CDR1 and CDR2: MNHEY, SMNVEV (reference sequence). The V gene end was trimmed by 6 bases and the J gene end by 5 bases; junction bases not matched to a gene: 8. The CDR3 has 14 amino acids. J is TRBJ2-7 and V is TRBV27; 9 bases fit TRBD2. The starting material was peripheral blood, obtained before any cancer treatment. The source is a man between 40 and 75 years old with stage I lung adenocarcinoma. CDR3 residues: CASSPLAGPDEQYF. The CDR3 coding sequence is TGTGCCAGCAGCCCTCTAGCGGGACCCGACGAGCAGTACTTC.